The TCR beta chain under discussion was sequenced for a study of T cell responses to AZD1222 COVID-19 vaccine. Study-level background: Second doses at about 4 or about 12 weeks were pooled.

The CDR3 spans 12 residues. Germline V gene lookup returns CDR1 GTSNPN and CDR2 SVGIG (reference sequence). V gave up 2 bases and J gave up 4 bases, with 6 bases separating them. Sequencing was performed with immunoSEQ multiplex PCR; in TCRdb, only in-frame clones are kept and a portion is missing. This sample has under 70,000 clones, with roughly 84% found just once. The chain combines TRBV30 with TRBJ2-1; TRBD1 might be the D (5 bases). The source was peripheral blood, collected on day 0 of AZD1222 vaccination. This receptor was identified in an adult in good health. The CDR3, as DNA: TGTGCCTGGAGTTCAGGGTACAATGAGCAGTTCTTC. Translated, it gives CAWSSGYNEQFF.